The source of this T cell receptor (beta chain) is a study of T cell responses to AZD1222 COVID-19 vaccine. On this clone itself: Antigen unknown.

Libraries were prepared by immunoSEQ multiplex PCR; TCRdb keeps only in-frame clonotypes and omits some of them. The sample carries 90,000 to 120,000 clones, about 90% recorded once. The study's findings and limits: Mapped onto spike, vaccine-associated CD4 TCRs spanned it and were dominant at 160-218 and 743-854.

This CDR3 comprises 17 residues. Germline lookup yields CDR1 SEHNR and CDR2 FQNEAQ (reference sequence). V was pared by 4 bases and J by 1 base, with 11 bases of the junction left unmatched. This receptor was taken from an adult in good health. This chain uses TRBV7-9 with TRBJ2-7; 9 bases match TRBD1. The starting material was peripheral blood, obtained on day 0 of AZD1222 vaccination. The CDR3 bases are TGTGCCAGCAGCTCGACCCTCGGGACAGGGTTTTCCTACGAGCAGTACTTC. This gives the protein CASSSTLGTGFSYEQYF. Together with reference TRBV7-9 and TRBJ2-7, the CDR3 gives the full variable domain: DTGVSQNPRHKITKRGQNVTFRCDPISEHNRLYWYRQTLGQGPEFLTYFQNEAQLEKSRLLSDRFSAERPKGSFSTLEIQRTEQGDSAMYLCASSSTLGTGFSYEQYFGPGTRLTVT.